These 6 T cell receptor beta chains came from one sample sequenced in a study of blood T cell repertoires in COVID-19. Using immunoSEQ multiplex PCR, the repertoire was profiled, and TCRdb retains in-frame clones only, with some absent. The table records 260,000 or so clones, roughly four fifths of them present only once. Sequenced: PBMCs or T cells enriched from blood (not recorded which). The receptors originated from a woman aged 40 to 50 who had been exposed to COVID-19.

This chain uses TRBV6-5 with TRBJ1-3; possibly TRBD1 for D (5 bases). The CDR3 has 16 amino acids. V lost 0 bases and J lost 0, with 9 bases in between. Germline CDR1 MNHEY, CDR2 SVGAGI. The CDR3 loop is CASSYSRQYSGNTIYF. Written as DNA, the CDR3 is TGTGCCAGCAGTTACTCGAGACAGTACTCTGGAAACACCATATATTTT.

The CDR3 DNA reads TGTGCCAGCAGGGTACGGGGTGGCTATGGCTACACCTTC. Amino acid sequence: CASRVRGGYGYTF. The J gene is TRBJ1-2, the V gene TRBV6-5; no clear D gene. Trimming cost V 6 bases and J 4 bases, with 12 bases left between them. CDR3 size: 13 residues. Germline CDR1 is MNHEY and CDR2 is SVGAGI.

Here the CDR3 reads CASSSGTGDGQPQHF. The CDR3 DNA reads TGCGCCAGCAGCTCCGGGACAGGGGACGGTCAGCCCCAGCATTTT. The chain has TRBV5-1 and TRBJ1-5, with TRBD1 matching 10 bases. V lost 3 bases, J lost 6 bases, and 6 bases stayed unmatched. CDR1 and CDR2 (germline): SGHRS, YFSETQ. The CDR3 is 15 residues long.

The V call is TRBV11-3, the J call TRBJ2-1; TRBD2 matches 9 bases. V dropped 4 bases and J dropped 4; count of bases not matched to a gene: 8. The CDR3 covers 16 residues. CDR1 and CDR2 from the germline V gene are SGHNT and YENEEA. DNA of the CDR3: TGTGCCAGCAGCTCCGGACTAGCGATAGGGTACAATGAGCAGTTCTTC. Translating it yields CASSSGLAIGYNEQFF.

The chain is built from TRBV3-1 (or the pseudogene TRBV3-2) and TRBJ2-1; 10 positions match TRBD2. The CDR3 totals 19 residues. V was pared by 1 base and J by 2 bases, with 11 bases of the junction left unmatched. CDR1 LGHDT and CDR2 YNNKEL come from the germline V gene (reference sequence). CDR3 amino acids: CASSQVRRLAGDPYNEQFF. The CDR3 DNA follows: TGTGCCAGCAGCCAAGTCAGGCGGCTAGCGGGGGACCCCTACAATGAGCAGTTCTTC.

Worth noting for this clone: Compared with germline, one end of the junction differs, possibly owing to a read error. The chain joins TRBV7-3 to TRBJ1-1; D might be TRBD1 (6 bases). The CDR3 totals 13 residues. CDR1 is SGHTA, CDR2 FQGTGA, per germline. CDR3 protein: CASSTDRNAEAFF. CDR3 nucleotides: TGTGCCAGCAGCACAGACAGGAACGCTGAAGCTTTCTTT.